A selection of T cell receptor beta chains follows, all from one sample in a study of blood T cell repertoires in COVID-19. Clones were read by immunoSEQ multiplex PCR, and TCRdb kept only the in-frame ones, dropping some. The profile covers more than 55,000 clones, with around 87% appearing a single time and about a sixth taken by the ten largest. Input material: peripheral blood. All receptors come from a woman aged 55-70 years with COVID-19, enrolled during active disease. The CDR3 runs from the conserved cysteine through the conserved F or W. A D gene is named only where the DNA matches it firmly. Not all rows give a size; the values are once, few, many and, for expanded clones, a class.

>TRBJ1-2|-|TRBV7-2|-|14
TGTGCCAGCAGCACCCCCGGGACATACTATGGCTACACCTTC
CASSTPGTYYGYTF
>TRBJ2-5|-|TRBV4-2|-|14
TGTGCCAGCAGCCAAGGCGGCGTTCAAGAGACCCAGTACTTC
CASSQGGVQETQYF
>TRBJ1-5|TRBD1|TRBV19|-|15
TGTGCCAGTAGTATTGGACAGGGAATCAATCAGCCCCAGCATTTT
CASSIGQGINQPQHF
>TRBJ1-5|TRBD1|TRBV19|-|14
TGTGCCAGTAGTAGGGCAGGGGGCGGGCAGCCCCAGCATTTT
CASSRAGGGQPQHF
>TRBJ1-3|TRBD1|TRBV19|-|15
TGTGCCAGTAGTTCCGAGGGGGCTAACGGAAACACCATATATTTT
CASSSEGANGNTIYF
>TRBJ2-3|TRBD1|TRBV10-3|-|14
TGTGCCATCAGTAGGACAGGGGGCACAGATACGCAGTATTTT
CAISRTGGTDTQYF
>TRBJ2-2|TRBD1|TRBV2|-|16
TGTGCCAGCACCCAGACAGGGGGCTTTAGTGGCGGGGAGCTGTTTTTT
CASTQTGGFSGGELFF
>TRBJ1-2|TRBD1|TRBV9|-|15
TGTGCCAGCAGCTATACAGGGGTGGCTAACTATGGCTACACCTTC
CASSYTGVANYGYTF
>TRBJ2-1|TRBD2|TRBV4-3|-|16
TGCGCCAGCAGCCCGATCGGGGGGAGGGGTGACAATGAGCAGTTCTTC
CASSPIGGRGDNEQFF
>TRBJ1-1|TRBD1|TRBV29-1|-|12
TGCAGCGTGGTAGGGGACAGGGAAGAAGCTTTCTTT
CSVVGDREEAFF
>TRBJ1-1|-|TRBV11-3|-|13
TGTGCCAGCACCCCTCAGGCGAACACTGAAGCTTTCTTT
CASTPQANTEAFF
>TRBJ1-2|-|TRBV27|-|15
TGTGCCAGCAGTTTATGGGCAGGGCCAAACTATGGCTACACCTTC
CASSLWAGPNYGYTF
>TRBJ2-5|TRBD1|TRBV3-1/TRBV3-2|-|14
TGTGCCAGCAGCCAAGAAACAGGGGAGGAGACCCAGTACTTC
CASSQETGEETQYF
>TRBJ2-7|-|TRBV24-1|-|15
TGTGCCACCAGTGATCCCGGGACAAACACCTACGAGCAGTACTTC
CATSDPGTNTYEQYF
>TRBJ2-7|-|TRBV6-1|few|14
TGTGCCAGCAGTGAATATTACAGGGAGGGCGAGCAGTACTTC
CASSEYYREGEQYF
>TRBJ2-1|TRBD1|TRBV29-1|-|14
TGCAGCGTTGAAGAGGGGGACAGACACAATGAGCAGTTCTTC
CSVEEGDRHNEQFF
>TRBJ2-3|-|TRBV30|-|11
TGTGCCTGGAGTCCCGCAGATACGCAGTATTTT
CAWSPADTQYF
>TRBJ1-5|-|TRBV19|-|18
TGTGCCAGTACCGATGGGGTCCGCGGCTCGGGAGGCAATCAGCCCCAGCATTTT
CASTDGVRGSGGNQPQHF
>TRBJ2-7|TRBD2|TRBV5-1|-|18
TGCGCCAGCAGCCCAGTACCGGGACTAGCGGGAGGTGGTTACGAGCAGTACTTC
CASSPVPGLAGGGYEQYF
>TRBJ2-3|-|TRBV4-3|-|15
TGCGCCAGCAGCCCACAGGACGCCCGTACAGATACGCAGTATTTT
CASSPQDARTDTQYF
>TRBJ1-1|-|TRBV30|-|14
TGTGCTCGCGGCCGGGGGGGCGCTAAGCCTGAAGCTTTCTTT
CARGRGGAKPEAFF
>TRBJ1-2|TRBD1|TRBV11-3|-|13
TGTGCCAGCAGTAAGGGACAGGGGGAAGGCTACACCTTC
CASSKGQGEGYTF
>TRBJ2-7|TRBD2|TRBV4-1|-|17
TGCGCCAGCAGCCAAGGACTAGCGGGATTCGCACCCTACGAGCAGTACTTC
CASSQGLAGFAPYEQYF
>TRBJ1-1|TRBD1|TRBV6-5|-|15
TGTGCCAGCAGTTACTCGACAGGGGTGAACACTGAAGCTTTCTTT
CASSYSTGVNTEAFF
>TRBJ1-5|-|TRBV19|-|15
TGTGCCAGTAGTATAGTCCGGGTTAGCAATCAGCCCCAGCATTTT
CASSIVRVSNQPQHF
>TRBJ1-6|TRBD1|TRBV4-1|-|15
TGCGCCAGCAGCCATTTCGACAGGGAAAATTCACCCCTCCACTTT
CASSHFDRENSPLHF
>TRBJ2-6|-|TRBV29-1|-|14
TGCAGCGTTGACGACAGACCCGGGGCCAACGTCCTGACTTTC
CSVDDRPGANVLTF
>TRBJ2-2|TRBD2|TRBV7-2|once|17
TGTGCCAGCAGCCCCCCTGGACTAGCGGGAGGGACCGGGGAGCTGTTTTTT
CASSPPGLAGGTGELFF
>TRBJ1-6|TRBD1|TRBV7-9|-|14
TGTGCCAGCAGCGTAGACAGGGGGCTATCACCCCTCCACTTT
CASSVDRGLSPLHF
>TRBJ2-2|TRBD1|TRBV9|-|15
TGTGCCAGCAGCGTCGACAGGGGAGACACCGGGGAGCTGTTTTTT
CASSVDRGDTGELFF
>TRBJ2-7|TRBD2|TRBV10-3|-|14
TGTGCCATCAGTAGGACTAGCGGGTGGGACGAGCAGTACTTC
CAISRTSGWDEQYF
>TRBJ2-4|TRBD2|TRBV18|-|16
TGTGCCAGCTCGGGACTAGCGCCGCTAGCCAAAAACATTCAGTACTTC
CASSGLAPLAKNIQYF
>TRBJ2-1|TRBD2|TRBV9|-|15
TGTGCCAGCAGCCAGACTAGCGGGAACTACAATGAGCAGTTCTTC
CASSQTSGNYNEQFF
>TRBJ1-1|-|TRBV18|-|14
TGTGCCAGCTCACCATCCCCGGTGAACACTGAAGCTTTCTTT
CASSPSPVNTEAFF
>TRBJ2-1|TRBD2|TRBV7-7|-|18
TGTGCTAGCAGCTTAGCGTCTAGCGGGAGGGTCAGCTACAATGAGCAGTTCTTC
CASSLASSGRVSYNEQFF
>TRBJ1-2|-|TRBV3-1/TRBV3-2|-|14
TGTGCCAGCAGCCCAGCAGGGACATCCTATGGCTACACCTTC
CASSPAGTSYGYTF
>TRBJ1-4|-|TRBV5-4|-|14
TGTGCCAGCAGCTGGACACAAACTAATGAAAAACTGTTTTTT
CASSWTQTNEKLFF
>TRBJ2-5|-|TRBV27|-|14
TGTGCCAGCAGTCTGCTTGGGGGGGGCGAGACCCAGTACTTC
CASSLLGGGETQYF
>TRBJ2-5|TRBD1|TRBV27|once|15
TGTGCCAGCAGTTACGGACAGGGCATCCAAGAGACCCAGTACTTC
CASSYGQGIQETQYF